This T cell receptor (beta chain) stems from a study of cytomegalovirus exposure and HLA in healthy donors (dated by TCRdb to 2017 to 2019). Notes on the research overall: An earlier analysis of roughly 610 of the donors reported approximately 260 Gb of sequence data and around 110 million unique TCR beta sequences obtained from approximately 180 million T cells. A later genetic analysis took genome-wide SNP genotypes for 398 of the 666 donors and used that subset as a discovery cohort. All discovery cohort repertoires had been generated using a single sequencing platform. Rather than drawing on any new phenotypic data, the later analysis identified candidate immune exposures from TCR beta sequences and the way those sequences occurred across donors. Roughly 5 DR-DQ haplotypes were treated as single units for association and clustering because of strong linkage in the cohort. HLA typing included class I and class II loci at four-digit resolution. A later analysis re-examined previously published TCR beta repertoires from roughly 650 donors and added high-resolution HLA genotyping to investigate patterns of TCR occurrence. Donor age, sex, ethnicity and CMV serostatus were compiled together with the repertoire data. Roughly 290 gigabases of sequencing data and 70 million to 100 million unique TCR sequences made up an early release that covered about 640 HLA-typed donors. Among some 400 genotyped donors of the cohort, an average of about 220,000 unique TCR beta nucleotide sequences was sequenced per donor, of which 15% to 20% were non-productive. A separate validation cohort of over 95 different subjects was used in addition to the roughly 720-subject first cohort. Among the roughly 410 genotyped donors, around 81% belonged to the genetic ancestry cluster associated with self-reported Caucasian donors. The study aimed to test whether signatures of past pathogen exposure could be identified by cataloging public T cell receptors. Typing coverage varied by locus: roughly 629-640 donors for A, B, C, DRB1 and DQB1; more than 500 for DQA1; more than 600 for DPA1; 450 to 480 for DPB1. Using immunosequencing, the study profiled T cell repertoires from about 650 subjects and related those repertoires to cytomegalovirus serostatus. High-throughput TCR immunosequencing, statistical association of individual TCRs with disease status, and machine learning were combined to predict cytomegalovirus infection status. An earlier analysis of 587 of the donors applied high-throughput TCR beta sequencing to assess whether each TCR beta V gene segment acted as functional or pseudogenic. What the work shows at the level of the full study, not this receptor alone: Correlated functional status among segregating V segments might be attributable to linkage disequilibrium, but an unknown experimental factor could not be ruled out. Because the 87-base-pair reads could not distinguish some IMGT-functional V segments, including TRBV6-2 and TRBV6-3, those segments were excluded. In a later analysis, about 16,000 TCR beta sequences were associated with specific HLA alleles at a false discovery rate of 0.05. The study gave a list of under 200 TCR beta chains associated with cytomegalovirus. In vitro tests confirmed that three of the cytomegalovirus-associated TCR beta chains recognize cytomegalovirus antigens. In a later analysis, TCR association rates were found to vary across HLA loci, with the most associated TCRs seen for DRB1 alleles and the fewest for HLA-C alleles. Presence/absence analyses assumed roughly uniform sequencing depth across donors, an assumption that may not hold. A group of highly shared sequence variants was considered likely to be a technical artifact of the sequencing pipeline. The classifier was reported to diagnose cytomegalovirus status with high specificity and sensitivity in both the original and validation cohorts. A later genetic analysis reported fewer N-insertions in productive TCRs among donors in an Asian-associated ancestry cluster than the approximately 700-donor mean. Strong co-occurrence of HLA alleles, especially DR and DQ, made assigning TCR associations to individual alleles difficult. Only TCR beta chains were sequenced in this cohort, and the absence of alpha or paired-chain data limited detectable features. Most TCR sequences were observed very rarely across donors, whereas some public TCRs were present in many individuals. In a later genetic analysis, a missense DCLRE1C variant was associated with V-gene and J-gene trimming of TCR beta chains, and the association was replicated in an independent cohort. The authors suggested that the approach could potentially be generalized to other disease states and immunological phenotypes. The only immune exposure information available for the cohort was CMV serostatus. Several of the top co-occurrence clusters appeared to be linked to parvovirus B19, influenza, CMV and Epstein-Barr virus, according to a later analysis. The earlier analysis of almost 600 of the donors excluded some 15 rarely observed V segments, including chromosome 9 orphons, because counts were too low. Most CMV-associated TCR beta chains appeared to be HLA-restricted in a later analysis, and the HLA associations seemed to be driven largely by CMV exposure. A further reported finding was that TCR beta sequences accurately predicted the HLA-A and HLA-B alleles for most subjects in the first cohort. In an earlier analysis of about 540 of the donors, most TCR beta V segments were observed in productive rearrangements about 90% or about 30% of the time, broadly matching IMGT annotations. A later analysis found that HLA-associated TCR beta chains were more clonally expanded and had lower generation probabilities than equally common non-associated chains. Because some donors lacked HLA typing at each locus, the association tests relied only on the typed subset.

The cohort consisted of 600 to 750 healthy bone marrow donors. Cohort members were all nominally healthy when sampled, although unrecorded immune exposures were likely present. The donor tested CMV seronegative, placing the donor among the 350 or so seronegative members of the cohort. A peripheral blood sample was provided by each donor, and peripheral blood mononuclear cells were used for TCR beta sequencing. Genomic DNA extraction from the blood cell samples was performed with the Qiagen DNeasy Blood Extraction Kit. This clone was detected only a few times. The specificity of this receptor is unknown. Base qualities are not recorded, but no much larger clone differs from it by a single base. The protocol used for the library was the immunoSEQ multiplex PCR assay. A mixture of 60 forward primers for TCR Vbeta segments and 13 reverse primers for TCR Jbeta segments was used in the multiplex PCR. Amplification of the CDR3 region of rearranged TCR beta genes was performed with a multiplex PCR assay on genomic DNA. The Illumina HiSeq System was used to sequence the amplified TCR beta libraries as 87-base-pair reads. Concerning the study's data processing: Across the 670 or so repertoires, a later analysis counted tens of millions of unique TCR beta chains, approximately 12 million of which were shared by at least two donors. Raw reads were error-corrected and collapsed into unique sequences by a nearest-neighbor algorithm in which closely related sequences were merged to remove PCR and sequencing errors. CDR3 sequences were aligned to IMGT reference sequences to assign V, D and J gene segments. For a sequence to be retained, a match of at least six nucleotides was required to both a V gene segment and a J gene segment. Rearrangements were classified as productive when the CDR3 lacked stop codons and remained in frame with V and J, and all other rearrangements were classified as non-productive. Following IMGT convention, CDR3 was defined as the stretch from the second conserved V-encoded cysteine up to the conserved J-encoded phenylalanine. The earlier analysis of roughly 590 of the donors excluded any sequence lacking an unambiguous match to a single V gene segment. In an earlier analysis of approximately 590 of the donors, a V segment was called functional when productive rearrangements were above 56.7%, and segregating when the standard deviation between donors exceeded 5%. A statistical classification framework was built for diagnosing cytomegalovirus status from the catalog of TCR beta chain sequences. In a later analysis, TCR nucleotide sequences were compared against IMGT/GENE-DB human TR gene sequences so that V and J genes could be assigned. A later analysis assigned CDR3 sequences and most-parsimonious VDJ recombination scenarios with the TCRdist pipeline. In a later analysis, each TCR beta chain was defined by its CDR3 amino acid sequence together with its V-gene family, and reads lacking a unique V-gene family were excluded. To address suspected cross-contamination and a sequencing artifact, a later analysis removed roughly 580 highly shared, low-generation-probability nucleotide sequences. In a later analysis, a clonal expansion index was calculated for each public chain from normalized within-repertoire ranks of inferred template counts. In a later analysis, generation probabilities were computed using a VDJ recombination model fitted to out-of-frame rearrangements, and the results were checked against IGoR. In a later analysis, TCR-TCR, TCR-HLA and TCR-CMV co-occurrence was scored with hypergeometric tests, and a repertoire-size bias correction was applied to TCR pairs. A later analysis estimated false discovery rates by permuting HLA or CMV assignments 20 times. In a later analysis, co-occurring TCRs were grouped using DBSCAN, with TCRdist sequence similarity added in when clustering inside HLA-allele-positive subsets. For co-occurrence clustering, repertoires with fewer than 30,000 or more than 120,000 public chains were excluded, along with five repertoires with anomalous nucleotide sharing. TCRdb carries this immuneACCESS record with in-frame sequences only. Its versions omit some clonotypes, under half of them owing to an unresolved V gene in the studies checked, with the rest unexplained. That table gives V, J and clone size, and the DNA gave D and trimming. The sample table records about 170,000 clones; around 68% of these occur just once. The ten largest account for around 3.2% of the sample.

The CDR3 sequence holds 14 residues, the cysteine and phenylalanine included. Of the read, only the CDR3 DNA is kept; its 42 bases are in frame from base 1. Per the germline V gene (reference sequence), MNHNY is the CDR1 and SVGAGI is the CDR2. Trimming takes 6 bases off V and 15 bases off J; junction bases not matched to a gene: 15. The sequencing input was PBMCs. The sequence derives from a man between 40 and 49 years old in good health and CMV-seronegative. The chain joins TRBV6-6 to TRBJ2-3; the central 10 bases match TRBD2. At the DNA level, the sequence is TGTGCCAGCAGCTCTCGAGACCCTAGCGGGAGAATCTATTTT. The encoded protein is CASSSRDPSGRIYF.